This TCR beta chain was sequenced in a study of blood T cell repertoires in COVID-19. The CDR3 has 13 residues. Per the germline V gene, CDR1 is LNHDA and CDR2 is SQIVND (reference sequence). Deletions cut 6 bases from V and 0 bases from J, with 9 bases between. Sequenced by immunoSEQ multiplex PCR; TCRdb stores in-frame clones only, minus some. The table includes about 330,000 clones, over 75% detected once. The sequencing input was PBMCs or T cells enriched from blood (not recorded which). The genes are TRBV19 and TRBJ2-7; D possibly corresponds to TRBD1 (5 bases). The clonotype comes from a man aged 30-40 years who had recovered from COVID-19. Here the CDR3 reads CASRQQDSYEQYF. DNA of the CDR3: TGTGCCAGTAGGCAACAGGACTCCTACGAGCAGTACTTC.